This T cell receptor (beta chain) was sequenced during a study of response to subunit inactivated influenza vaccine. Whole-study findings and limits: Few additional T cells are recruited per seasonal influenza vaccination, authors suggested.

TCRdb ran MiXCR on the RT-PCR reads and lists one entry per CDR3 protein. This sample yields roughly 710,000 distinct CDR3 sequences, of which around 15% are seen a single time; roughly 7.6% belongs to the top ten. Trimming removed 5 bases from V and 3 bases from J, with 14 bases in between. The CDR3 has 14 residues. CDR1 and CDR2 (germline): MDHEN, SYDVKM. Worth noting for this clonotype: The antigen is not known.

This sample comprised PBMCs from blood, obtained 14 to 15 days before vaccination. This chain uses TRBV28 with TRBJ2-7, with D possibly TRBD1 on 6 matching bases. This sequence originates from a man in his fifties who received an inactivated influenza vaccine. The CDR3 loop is CASSPHGQLYEQYF. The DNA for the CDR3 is TGTGCCAGCAGTCCTCACGGACAGCTCTACGAGCAGTACTTC.